Each of the 5 T cell receptor beta chains below was sequenced from the same sample in a study of blood T cell repertoires in COVID-19. Libraries were prepared by immunoSEQ multiplex PCR; TCRdb keeps only in-frame clonotypes and omits some of them. Of over 200,000 clones detected, about 83% appear once; the ten largest clones hold about 2.5%. The source material was peripheral blood. Receptors originate from a woman aged 40 to 55 with active or convalescent COVID-19.

V and J are TRBV7-2 and TRBJ1-4; 8 bases match TRBD1. This CDR3 has 15 residues. Germline CDR1 reads SGHTA; CDR2 reads FQGNSA. V dropped 3 bases and J dropped 3; count of bases not matched to a gene: 3. CDR3 DNA sequence: TGTGCCAGCAGCTTCAGGGGGCTGGCTAATGAAAAACTGTTTTTT. This gives the protein CASSFRGLANEKLFF.

This clone is a singleton in its sample. V is TRBV24-1 and J is TRBJ1-2; D is undetermined. The CDR3 runs 14 residues. Trimming took off 2 bases at V and 5 bases at J, with 11 bases between the two ends. Germline loops: CDR1 KGHDR, CDR2 SFDVKD. The CDR3: CATSDYGRTYGYTF. The CDR3 DNA follows: TGTGCCACCAGTGATTATGGGCGGACTTATGGCTACACCTTC.

The chain uses TRBV12-3 or TRBV12-4 and TRBJ1-1, with TRBD1 as a possible D gene (5 bases). V was shortened by 6 bases and J by 1 base, with 9 bases between the two germline ends. The CDR3 runs to 13 residues. The CDR3 DNA follows: TGTGCCAGCAGAATGACAGCGAACACTGAAGCTTTCTTT. Residues: CASRMTANTEAFF.

The genes are TRBV6-1 and TRBJ1-1; possibly TRBD1 for D (5 bases). The CDR3 spans 11 residues. The V end lost 3 bases, the J end lost 13 bases, and 12 bases lay between the germline ends. Germline-derived CDR1 and CDR2 are MNHNS and SASEGT. The CDR3 here is CASSEDGRGFF. CDR3 bases: TGTGCCAGCAGTGAGGACGGTAGGGGTTTCTTT.

The chain couples TRBV7-3 to TRBJ1-1; 7 bases align to TRBD1. The CDR3 consists of 14 residues. V dropped 3 bases and J dropped 6; count of bases not matched to a gene: 7. Germline V gene data show CDR1 as SGHTA and CDR2 as FQGTGA. The CDR3: CASSLQGVWAEAFF. In nucleotides, the CDR3 is TGTGCCAGCAGCTTGCAGGGGGTGTGGGCTGAAGCTTTCTTT. Together with reference TRBV7-3 and TRBJ1-1, the CDR3 gives the full variable domain: GAGVSQTPSNKVTEKGKYVELRCDPISGHTALYWYRQSLGQGPEFLIYFQGTGAADDSGLPNDRFFAVRPEGSVSTLKIQRTERGDSAVYLCASSLQGVWAEAFFGQGTRLTVV.